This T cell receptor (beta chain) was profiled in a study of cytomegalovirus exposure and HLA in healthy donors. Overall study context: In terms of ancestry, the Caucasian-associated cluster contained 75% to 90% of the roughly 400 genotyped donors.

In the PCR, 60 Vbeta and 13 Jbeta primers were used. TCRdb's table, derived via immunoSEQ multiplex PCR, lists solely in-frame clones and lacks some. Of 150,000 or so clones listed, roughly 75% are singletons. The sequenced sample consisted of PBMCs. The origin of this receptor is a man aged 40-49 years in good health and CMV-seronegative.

The CDR3 is CASSPLWDRSYEQYF. In DNA, the CDR3 is TGTGCCAGCTCACCATTATGGGACAGAAGCTACGAGCAGTACTTC. V is TRBV18 and J is TRBJ2-7; TRBD1 agrees at 7 bases. Germline CDR1 KGHSH, CDR2 LQKENI. The J segment lost 3 bases and the V segment lost 2 bases, leaving 7 bases of the junction unmatched. CDR3 length: 15 amino acids.